This entry lists 32 T cell receptor beta chains sequenced from one sample in a study of T cells in women clearing cervical HPV infection. Clones were read by immunoSEQ multiplex PCR, and TCRdb kept only the in-frame ones, dropping some. The sample includes tens of thousands of clones. The sequenced sample was blood buffy coat. The receptor set was obtained from a woman aged 18 to 75 with a cervical HPV16 infection that either progressed to CIN3+ or cleared (not recorded which).

Concerning this clone itself: From the germline J gene comes the end of the CDR3, since the read stops 3 residues before it. The V call is TRBV28, the J call TRBJ2-7, with TRBD2 matching over 10 bases. The CDR3 is made up of 16 amino acids. Germline CDR1 and CDR2: MDHEN and SYDVKM. The V gene end was trimmed by 6 bases and the J gene end by 5 bases; junction bases not matched to a gene: 13. The sequenced part of the CDR3 DNA is TGTGCCAGCAGATATGGACCGGGACTAGCGTCCCACGAG. It codes for CASRYGPGLASHE. The complete CDR3 protein is CASRYGPGLASHEQYF.

Comments on this clone: The read gets to within 3 residues of the CDR3 end, and the germline J gene fills in the rest. The chain is built from TRBV12-3 or TRBV12-4 and TRBJ1-2; D remains unclear. Trimming cost V 6 bases and J 5 bases, with 10 bases left between them. The CDR3 extends over 12 amino acids. The CDR3 sequence is CASSRNAYGYTF. CDR3 DNA, as far as it was read: TGTGCCAGCAGCCGAAACGCGTATGGC.

CDR3 DNA (partial): TGTGCCAGCAGCTTGGTGACAGGATTCACAGATACG. Translated: CASSLVTGFTDT. The CDR3 in full is CASSLVTGFTDTQYF. V and J are TRBV5-6 and TRBJ2-3; D possibly corresponds to TRBD1 (6 bases). The read terminates 3 residues before the CDR3 end, so the remaining end is supplied by the germline J gene. Germline V gene data show CDR1 as SGHDT and CDR2 as YYEEEE. There are 15 residues in the CDR3. V was trimmed by 0 bases and J by 2 bases, leaving 10 bases between them.

In the case of this clone: The DNA ends 3 residues before the CDR3 does, and the rest of the CDR3 is filled in from the germline J gene. The chain recombines TRBV4-1 with TRBJ2-3, with TRBD2 matching 8 bases. CDR3 length equals 15 residues. Trimming cost V 6 bases and J 3 bases; bases outside gene matches: 8. Germline V gene sequence: CDR1 MGHRA, CDR2 YSYEKL. This CDR3 reads CASSPTSGPTDTQYF. CDR3 DNA (partial): TGCGCCAGCAGTCCAACTAGCGGTCCAACAGATACG.

For this clone: The read stops 3 residues short of the end of the CDR3; the missing end is completed from the germline J gene. This chain connects TRBV19 to TRBJ2-1; 9 bases align to TRBD1. V was clipped by 7 bases and J by 5 bases; unmatched bases: 12. The CDR3 covers 16 residues. Per germline, CDR1 LNHDA and CDR2 SQIVND (reference sequence). CDR3 DNA (partial): TGTGCCAGTACCGAACCCGGGACAGGGAACCACAATGAG. It is translated as CASTEPGTGNHNE. The CDR3 as a whole reads CASTEPGTGNHNEQFF.

A word on this clone: The read gets to within 3 residues of the CDR3 end, and the germline J gene fills in the rest. The V and J genes are TRBV20-1 and TRBJ2-7; TRBD2 is a possible D gene (6 bases). This CDR3 has 14 amino acids. The V end was cut by 1 base, the J end by 5 bases, with 15 bases between. The V gene's germline CDR1 is DFQATT and CDR2 SNEGSKA (reference sequence). Incomplete CDR3 DNA: TGCAGTGCTAGAGGCAACGTACGACTAGACGAG. As protein: CSARGNVRLDE. From start to end, the CDR3 is CSARGNVRLDEQYF.

The part of the CDR3 DNA that was read is TGTGCCATTTCGGAAGGACAGGGGGTTCAGCCC. As protein: CAISEGQGVQP. The full-length CDR3 reads as CAISEGQGVQPQHF. The gene calls are TRBV6-2 or TRBV6-3 and TRBJ1-5, with 10 nucleotides matching TRBD1. From the germline J gene comes the end of the CDR3, since the read stops 3 residues before it. Germline lookup yields CDR1 MNHEY and CDR2 SVGEGT. The CDR3 is 14 residues long. The J segment lost 6 bases and the V segment lost 10 bases, leaving 9 bases of the junction unmatched.

About this clone itself: Coverage ceases 3 residues before the CDR3 finishes, and the germline J gene fills in the end. V gene TRBV7-6 combines with J gene TRBJ1-1; no reliable D call. The germline CDR1 and CDR2 sequences are SGHVS and FNYEAQ. V gave up 5 bases and J gave up 1 base, with 5 bases separating them. This CDR3 has 12 amino acids. Incomplete CDR3 DNA: TGTGCCAGCAGCCCCAGGAACACTGAA. This translates into CASSPRNTE. The CDR3, in full, reads CASSPRNTEAFF. Variable domain in full (rest from reference TRBV7-6 and TRBJ1-1): GAGVSQSPRYKVTKRGQDVALRCDPISGHVSLYWYRQALGQGPEFLTYFNYEAQQDKSGLPNDRFSAERPEGSISTLTIQRTEQRDSAMYRCASSPRNTEAFFGQGTRLTVV.

With respect to this clone: Read coverage stops 3 residues before the CDR3 terminus; the germline J gene supplies the remainder. The V call is TRBV10-3, the J call TRBJ2-2; TRBD1 aligns across 10 bases. Germline lookup yields CDR1 ENHRY and CDR2 SYGVKD. The CDR3 has 15 amino acids. V gave up 5 bases and J gave up 4 bases; unmatched junction bases: 4. The CDR3 DNA, read in part, is TGTGCCATCAGTCCCGGACAGGGGGGCACCGGGGAG. Protein product: CAISPGQGGTGE. The entire CDR3 is CAISPGQGGTGELFF.

The sequenced CDR3 bases are TGTGCCAGCAGCGGGGACAGGGCCCCAGCTAACTATGGC. Translation: CASSGDRAPANYG. The complete CDR3 sequence is CASSGDRAPANYGYTF. This sequence joins TRBV9 and TRBJ1-2, with TRBD1 identical over 9 bases. The read comes to an end 3 residues before the CDR3 does, leaving the germline J gene to fill in the end. The CDR3 is 16 amino acids. The junction had 6 bases not matched to a gene; V was cut back by 3 bases and J by 0 bases. Germline V gene data show CDR1 as SGDLS and CDR2 as YYNGEE.

Remarks on this clone: The missing CDR3 end, 3 residues past where the read stops, is filled in from the germline J gene. This rearrangement joins TRBV7-2 to TRBJ1-6; no reliable D call. V dropped 8 bases and J dropped 7 bases, with 15 bases sitting between them. The CDR3 length is 14 residues. CDR1 is SGHTA and CDR2 is FQGNSA in the germline V gene. Incomplete CDR3 DNA: TGTGCCAGCGGATCCGGGGAGCTCAATTCACCC. Its protein product is CASGSGELNSP. The full-length CDR3 reads as CASGSGELNSPLHF.

Turning to this clone: Read sequence stops 3 residues before the CDR3 end, and the germline J gene provides the missing end. This chain links TRBV20-1 with TRBJ2-1; a possible D gene is TRBD1 (6 bases). Germline V lookup: CDR1 DFQATT, CDR2 SNEGSKA (reference sequence). Trimming cost V 2 bases and J 6 bases, with 14 bases left between them. The CDR3 is 14 residues long. The chain's CDR3 is CSARQGLRTNEQFF. The part of the CDR3 DNA that was read is TGCAGTGCTAGACAGGGGTTGAGAACCAATGAG.

Comment on this clone: The read stops 3 residues short of the end of the CDR3; the missing end is completed from the germline J gene. The chain uses TRBV6-1 and TRBJ2-7; D not resolved. The CDR3 spans 14 residues. Deletions cut 8 bases from V and 0 bases from J, with 14 bases between. Germline CDR1 reads MNHNS; CDR2 reads SASEGT. CDR3 in amino acids: CASCAGPSSYEQYF. The sequenced part of the CDR3 DNA is TGTGCCAGCTGTGCAGGCCCGAGCTCCTACGAG.

Of note for this clone: The read comes to an end 3 residues before the CDR3 does, leaving the germline J gene to fill in the end. The chain links TRBV12-3 or TRBV12-4 to TRBJ1-1, with D possibly being TRBD1 (5 bases). The CDR3 is 14 amino acids. V was shortened by 3 bases and J by 6 bases, with 14 bases between the two germline ends. This CDR3 reads CASSFGDSLPEAFF. The DNA read from the CDR3 is TGTGCCAGCAGTTTTGGGGACTCCCTACCTGAA.

A note on this clone: The read gets to within 3 residues of the CDR3 end, and the germline J gene fills in the rest. The chain carries TRBV10-3 and TRBJ1-5; 7 positions match TRBD1. The CDR3 sequence is 13 residues long. Germline V gene data show CDR1 as ENHRY and CDR2 as SYGVKD. V dropped 4 bases and J dropped 4; count of bases not matched to a gene: 1. The part of the CDR3 DNA that was read is TGTGCCATCAGTGGGGACAGAAATCAGCCC. Its protein product is CAISGDRNQP. The CDR3 as a whole reads CAISGDRNQPQHF.

On this clone: The read falls 3 residues short of the CDR3 end, and the missing part is taken from the germline J gene. The chain is built from TRBV19 and TRBJ2-7, with 8 bases lining up with TRBD1. Germline trimming cut 6 bases from V and 4 bases from J; bases unmatched to any gene: 14. CDR1 and CDR2 (germline): LNHDA, SQIVND (reference sequence). This CDR3 contains 16 residues. CDR3 protein: CASSRESGGASYEQYF. The covered CDR3 bases are TGTGCCAGTAGCCGCGAATCAGGGGGCGCATCTTACGAG. The variable domain in full, with the rest retrieved from reference TRBV19 and TRBJ2-7, is DGGITQSPKYLFRKEGQNVTLSCEQNLNHDAMYWYRQDPGQGLRLIYYSQIVNDFQKGDIAEGYSVSREKKESFPLTVTSAQKNPTAFYLCASSRESGGASYEQYFGPGTRLTVT.

The covered CDR3 bases are TGTGCCAGCAGCTTATCAGGGGAGGGGACTGAA. The encoded protein is CASSLSGEGTE. The full CDR3 is CASSLSGEGTEAFF. This sequence joins TRBV7-3 and TRBJ1-1; the D gene is possibly TRBD1 (6 bases). The CDR3 end lies 3 residues beyond the end of the read and is filled in from the germline J gene. Germline loops: CDR1 SGHTA, CDR2 FQGTGA. This CDR3 has 14 residues. The V and J ends lost 2 bases and 5 bases respectively, with 12 bases between them.

As for this clone: The CDR3 goes on 3 residues after the read ends, and that part is filled in from the germline J gene. This chain uses TRBV20-1 with TRBJ2-5; TRBD2 is a possible D gene (5 bases). This CDR3 is built from 13 residues. The germline gives CDR1 DFQATT, CDR2 SNEGSKA (reference sequence). V was clipped by 6 bases and J by 5 bases, with 16 bases between them. The CDR3 DNA, read in part, is TGCAGTGCCCCGGCGAGGACTCGGGAGACC. It yields the protein CSAPARTRET. The entire CDR3 protein is CSAPARTRETQYF.

About this clone itself: The read halts 3 residues ahead of the CDR3 end, with the missing end drawn from the germline J gene. The chain couples TRBV7-9 to TRBJ2-5, with a tentative D call TRBD2 (7 bases). Germline values: CDR1 SEHNR, CDR2 FQNEAQ (reference sequence). Trimming shortened V by 1 base and J by 4 bases, and 13 bases separated the two germline ends. This CDR3 has 15 residues. The CDR3 loop reads CASSLDGGRRETQYF. CDR3 DNA, as far as it was read: TGTGCCAGCAGCTTAGACGGGGGGCGCAGAGAGACC.

A word on this clone: The read gets to within 3 residues of the CDR3 end, and the germline J gene fills in the rest. The chain couples TRBV5-1 to TRBJ1-1, with D unresolved. Trimming removed 0 bases at V and 4 bases at J, with 10 bases between. CDR3 length equals 14 residues. Germline V gene lookup returns CDR1 SGHRS and CDR2 YFSETQ. The CDR3 is CASSLVPSSTEAFF. The CDR3 DNA, read in part, is TGCGCCAGCAGCTTGGTTCCGTCCTCCACTGAA.

Remarks on this clone: With the read ending 3 residues before the CDR3 end, the germline J gene is used to fill in that end. The V and J genes are TRBV5-4 and TRBJ1-1; D is undetermined. V was trimmed by 4 bases and J by 1 base, leaving 11 bases between them. Per the germline V gene, CDR1 is SGHNT and CDR2 is YYREEE (reference sequence). This CDR3 has 14 amino acids. CDR3 protein: CASSARRGNTEAFF. CDR3 DNA, as far as it was read: TGTGCCAGCAGCGCTAGGCGGGGGAACACTGAA.

To note about this clone: Read data end 3 residues before the CDR3 end; the end is taken from the germline J gene. V is TRBV29-1 and J is TRBJ1-1, with 8 positions matching TRBD1. J was trimmed by 5 bases and V by 6 bases; bases with no gene match: 5. This CDR3 is built from 12 residues. The V gene's germline CDR1 is SQVTM and CDR2 ANQGSEA. The CDR3 here is CSVAGGLTEAFF. CDR3 bases read: TGCAGCGTAGCAGGGGGCTTAACTGAA.

As regards this clone: The CDR3 goes on 3 residues after the read ends, and that part is filled in from the germline J gene. V usage is TRBV18 and J usage is TRBJ1-2; 8 nucleotides line up with TRBD1. The V gene's germline CDR1 is KGHSH and CDR2 LQKENI. CDR3 size: 17 residues. Unmatched junction bases numbered 16, after V lost 3 bases and J lost 7 bases. CDR3 residues: CASSPIPDRAESSGYTF. The sequenced CDR3 bases are TGTGCCAGCTCACCTATCCCGGACAGGGCCGAAAGCAGTGGC.

A word on this clone: The sequence runs out 3 residues before the end of the CDR3; the remainder is reconstructed from the germline J gene. This chain links TRBV20-1 with TRBJ1-1; unclear D gene. With 0 bases removed from V and 3 bases from J, the gap between germline ends came to 14 bases. This CDR3 contains 15 residues. The germline V gene has CDR1 DFQATT and CDR2 SNEGSKA (reference sequence). Incomplete CDR3 DNA: TGCAGTGCTAGAGATATCGCGGGCAGATACACTGAA. It yields the protein CSARDIAGRYTE. The CDR3 in full is CSARDIAGRYTEAFF.

Details on this clone: The read is 3 residues too short to cover the CDR3 end, so that end is filled in from the germline J gene. The chain is built from TRBV19 and TRBJ2-1; the match to TRBD2 covers 7 bases. V lost 5 bases and J lost 6; bases outside the gene matches: 10. This CDR3 spans 15 amino acids. Germline CDR1 is LNHDA and CDR2 is SQIVND (reference sequence). The CDR3 reads CASSPSGGGSNEQFF. The sequenced part of the CDR3 DNA is TGTGCCAGTAGTCCCTCTGGCGGGGGTAGCAATGAG.

Turning to this clone: The CDR3 end falls 3 residues outside the read, so it is completed with the germline J gene. V and J are TRBV14 and TRBJ2-3; 9 nucleotides match TRBD1. The V gene end was trimmed by 4 bases and the J gene end by 0 bases; junction bases not matched to a gene: 11. The length of the CDR3 is 18 residues. Germline V CDR1 and CDR2: SGHDN, FVKESK. The sequenced CDR3 bases are TGTGCCAGCAGCCGCGGACAGGGGACAACCCCTAGCACAGATACG. It translates to CASSRGQGTTPSTDT. In full, the CDR3 is CASSRGQGTTPSTDTQYF. Together with reference TRBV14 and TRBJ2-3, the CDR3 gives the full variable domain: EAGVTQFPSHSVIEKGQTVTLRCDPISGHDNLYWYRRVMGKEIKFLLHFVKESKQDESGMPNNRFLAERTGGTYSTLKVQPAELEDSGVYFCASSRGQGTTPSTDTQYFGPGTRLTVL.

Comments on this clone: Read data end 3 residues before the CDR3 end; the end is taken from the germline J gene. The chain recombines TRBV6-2 or TRBV6-3 with TRBJ2-1; D ambiguous. V lost 6 bases, J lost 5 bases, and 17 bases lay in between. There are 15 residues in the CDR3. Germline CDR1 MNHEY, CDR2 SVGEGT. This chain's CDR3 is CASSRPRDWNNEQFF. Incomplete CDR3 DNA: TGTGCCAGCAGCCGCCCGCGCGACTGGAACAATGAG.

Note on this clone: The read falls 3 residues short of the CDR3 end, and the missing part is taken from the germline J gene. This chain joins TRBV20-1 and TRBJ2-3, with unresolved D. Germline V lookup: CDR1 DFQATT, CDR2 SNEGSKA (reference sequence). V was clipped by 3 bases and J by 0 bases, with 7 bases between them. This CDR3 has 13 residues. The covered CDR3 bases are TGCAGTGCTAGGTCGGGTAGCACAGATACG. It specifies CSARSGSTDT. In full, the CDR3 reads CSARSGSTDTQYF.

Note on this clone: The read terminates 3 residues before the CDR3 end, so the remaining end is supplied by the germline J gene. This chain joins TRBV6-1 and TRBJ2-7; 9 bases agree with TRBD1. V was pared by 4 bases and J by 3 bases, with 7 bases of the junction left unmatched. Germline V lookup: CDR1 MNHNS, CDR2 SASEGT. The CDR3 covers 15 residues. The CDR3 loop is CASSAQRGQGYEQYF. CDR3 DNA (partial): TGTGCCAGCAGTGCCCAGAGGGGACAGGGCTACGAG.

On this clone: The CDR3 end falls 3 residues outside the read, so it is completed with the germline J gene. The chain carries TRBV6-4 and TRBJ2-7; no firm D call. With 0 bases removed from V and 6 bases from J, the gap between germline ends came to 9 bases. Germline V lookup: CDR1 MRHNA, CDR2 SNTAGT. This CDR3 comprises 13 residues. The CDR3 loop is CASSDSSASEQYF. The DNA read from the CDR3 is TGTGCCAGCAGTGACTCGAGCGCCTCCGAG.

Worth noting for this clone: The read falls 3 residues short of the CDR3 end, and the missing part is taken from the germline J gene. This chain uses TRBV4-1 with TRBJ2-3; 10 bases fit TRBD2. CDR3 length equals 16 residues. Germline CDR1 reads MGHRA; CDR2 reads YSYEKL. Trimming took 6 bases from V and 7 from J; bases not matched to a gene: 13. Partial CDR3 DNA: TGCGCCAGCAGGGAAAGCGGGGGGGACCGCGGAAATACG. The encoded protein is CASRESGGDRGNT. Given in full, the CDR3 is CASRESGGDRGNTQYF.

As regards this clone: The CDR3 end is not reached by the read, which stops 3 residues before it; the germline J gene fills it in. The gene calls are TRBV5-1 and TRBJ2-3; the match to TRBD2 covers 10 bases. The V gene end was trimmed by 1 base and the J gene end by 3 bases; junction bases not matched to a gene: 11. In germline, CDR1 is SGHRS, CDR2 YFSETQ. The CDR3 sequence is 18 residues long. CDR3 DNA, as far as it was read: TGCGCCAGCAGCTTGTCCCCTAGCGGGAGCGGCGGGACAGATACG. It yields the protein CASSLSPSGSGGTDT. The entire CDR3 is CASSLSPSGSGGTDTQYF.